These T cell receptor beta chains were read from a single sample in a study of post-analysis software for immune sequencing data. One entry per CDR3 protein results from TCRdb running MiXCR on the PCR reads. The table includes about 770,000 distinct CDR3 sequences, roughly 50% detected once. Sequenced: blood. These receptors were collected from a girl between 5 and 17 years old with multiple sclerosis. Each CDR3 is given with its conserved first and last residue. The D gene is left open where the match is weak. Part of the rows lack a size; the others show once, few, many or a class for expanded clones.

j_call d_call v_call clone_size cdr3_aa cdr3_nt
TRBJ2-1 . TRBV14 . CASSQVVRSRRHNEQFF TGTGCCAGCAGCCAAGTTGTGAGGAGTAGGAGACACAATGAGCAGTTCTTC
TRBJ2-7 . TRBV28 . CASSDKWTPSYEQYF TGTGCCAGCAGTGACAAATGGACGCCTTCCTACGAGCAGTACTTC
TRBJ2-1 TRBD2 TRBV28 . CASKPTSGGYNEQFF TGTGCCAGCAAACCGACTAGCGGGGGCTACAATGAGCAGTTCTTC
TRBJ2-7 . TRBV11-3 . CACSSPQSGTYEQYF TGTGCCTGCAGCTCCCCTCAATCGGGGACCTACGAGCAGTACTTC
TRBJ2-7 TRBD2 TRBV7-2 . CASSTSPTSGSYEQYF TGTGCCAGCAGCACTAGCCCCACTAGCGGGAGTTACGAGCAGTACTTC
TRBJ1-2 . TRBV7-8 few CASSLGAGIDPNYGYTF TGTGCCAGCAGCTTAGGGGCGGGGATAGATCCTAACTATGGCTACACCTTC
TRBJ1-6 . TRBV11-2 . CASSPPGQLSPPLHF TGTGCCAGCAGTCCACCGGGACAACTCTCCCCACCCCTCCACTTT
TRBJ2-6 TRBD1 TRBV12-3/TRBV12-4 few CASSFATGVFSGANVLTF TGTGCCAGCAGTTTCGCGACAGGGGTTTTTTCCGGGGCCAACGTCCTGACTTTC
TRBJ1-2 . TRBV5-1 . CASSLEDSTNNYGYTF TGCGCCAGCAGCTTGGAGGACAGCACGAATAACTATGGCTACACCTTC
TRBJ2-3 TRBD2 TRBV20-1 . CSASIRREIDTQYF TGCAGTGCTAGTATCCGGCGGGAGATAGATACGCAGTATTTT
TRBJ2-6 . TRBV10-3 . CAISDGGSGANVLTF TGTGCCATCAGTGACGGAGGATCTGGGGCCAACGTCCTGACTTTC
TRBJ2-3 TRBD1 TRBV29-1 . CSVGDSSTDTQYF TGCAGCGTTGGGGACAGTAGCACAGATACGCAGTATTTT
TRBJ2-3 TRBD2 TRBV5-1 . CASSLGTSGNRWDTQYF TGCGCCAGCAGCCTAGGGACTAGCGGGAATCGATGGGATACGCAGTATTTT
TRBJ2-7 . TRBV12-3/TRBV12-4 once CASSYFPGEQYF TGTGCCAGCAGTTACTTTCCTGGCGAGCAGTACTTC
TRBJ2-1 TRBD2 TRBV15 . CATSRTSGGNNEQFF TGTGCCACCAGCAGGACTAGCGGGGGAAACAATGAGCAGTTCTTC
TRBJ2-3 . TRBV24-1 . CATSDPSSISADTQYF TGTGCCACCAGTGATCCCAGCAGTATTTCCGCAGATACGCAGTATTTT
TRBJ2-3 . TRBV4-1 few CASSPIPPGPSTDTQYF TGCGCCAGCAGCCCGATTCCCCCTGGGCCGAGCACAGATACGCAGTATTTT
TRBJ2-1 . TRBV9 . CASSVGDTGPPWFF TGTGCCAGCAGCGTAGGGGACACGGGGCCACCTTGGTTCTTC